One T cell receptor beta chain is described in this entry. The clone's antigen remains unknown. No base-level quality is on record; no much larger clone is a single base apart. The CDR3 has 18 amino acids, counting the end cysteine and phenylalanine. Only the CDR3 DNA stays, 54 bases, in frame from base 1. CDR1 and CDR2 were assigned from the germline V gene as SGHTA and FQGNSA. A distance of 27 bases separates the germline ends of V and J, which lose 5 bases and 10 bases respectively. The sample comes from a study of T cell repertoires in ileal Crohn's disease (dated by TCRdb to between 2018 and 2020). Turning to the overall study: Median disease duration was around 8 years, and about 35% of patients were identified as active smokers at the time of surgery. A Rutgeerts score higher than i0 was the definition used for endoscopic postoperative recurrence. Every patient underwent surgery because of a complication, which was stricturing disease in around 60% and penetrating disease in around 39%. The study was conducted in parallel with a multicentre cohort built to find predictors of early endoscopic recurrence after ileocolonic resection. The M6 samples were biopsies of the neoterminal ileum collected during postoperative colonoscopy. A prospective multicentre cohort supplied the roughly 57 Crohn's disease patients whose TCR repertoires were analysed. A total of around 150 mucosal samples from some 57 patients were sequenced, collected from several sites on the surgical specimen as well as at postoperative endoscopy. Roughly half of the patients were given postoperative therapy, with 15 to 20 on anti-TNF agents and 10 to 12 on thiopurines. Study-level results and caveats: Sorted CD8 T cells carried more high-frequency clones than CD4 T cells, suggesting mucosal expansions were mainly CD8. Endoscopic recurrence was linked to a higher percentage of high-frequency clones at surgery, and recurrence occurred in every patient whose clonality exceeded 26.8% (18/57). Postoperative endoscopy timing varied within the first year after surgery, with a median delay of 6.9 months. Only a subgroup of patients, of unstated size, had their mucosal CD4 and CD8 T cells sorted and sequenced. Patients who were active smokers at surgery had a significantly higher proportion of clonal expansions than non-smokers (about 25% vs 20%, p=0.02).

For commercial TCRB immunosequencing, approximately 500 nanograms of biopsy DNA were submitted for each sample. A two-step, amplification bias-controlled multiplex PCR was used by Adaptive Biotechnology to amplify CDR3 regions from genomic DNA. Primers covering every V and J gene segment were used in the first PCR, while barcodes and Illumina adapters were added in the second PCR. CDR3 libraries were sequenced on an Illumina instrument. On the study's bioinformatics: Analysis combined the vendor-provided pipelines with custom analysis of raw data in R/Bioconductor under R version 3.3.0. Clonality, ranging from 0 to 1, was calculated as the inverse of the normalised Shannon entropy of all productive clones. The repertoire share taken up by the top 100 clones defined high-frequency clones, and only clones that passed a 95% confidence test were kept. The Simpson index measured repertoire diversity, and the Morisita-Horn index measured overlap between samples. The immuneACCESS repertoire file appears here via TCRdb, limited to in-frame rearrangements. These files lack a portion of the clones; in checked studies, under half of the deficit traces to unresolved V genes, and the cause of the others is not known. The V and J calls and clone size come from that table; D and trimming were worked out from the DNA. The sample contains about 62,000 clones, roughly 89% of them found a single time. In total, the top ten clones hold under 2.5% of the sample.

Read against the paper, the sample's time point label means: neoterminal ileum biopsy at postoperative endoscopy, about 6 months after surgery. Eligible patients were adults with ileal or ileocolonic Crohn's disease who had an indication for ileocolonic resection. Before DNA extraction, whole ileal mucosal biopsies were kept frozen at -80 degrees C. Genomic DNA was extracted from frozen whole biopsies using a TRizol-based method and was quantified with a NanoDrop 2000 spectrophotometer. The receptor was isolated from an adult with Crohn's disease. The chain is encoded by TRBV7-2 joined to TRBJ1-6, with TRBD1 perhaps the D gene, on 5 matching bases. The specimen sequenced was ileal tissue. The encoded CDR3 is CASSPPDGGLRGVSPLHF. Read as DNA, the sequence is TGTGCCAGCAGCCCCCCCGACGGGGGTCTTCGGGGTGTGTCACCCCTCCACTTT.